This paragraph covers one T cell receptor (beta chain) sequence. The target antigen is unknown. The sample belongs to a study of T cells after yellow fever vaccination. Study results and caveats: A minor fraction of clonotypes spanned both CD4 and CD8 compartments.

This CDR3 has 16 residues. The V end lost 5 bases, the J end lost 6 bases, and 20 bases lay between the germline ends. The germline V gene has CDR1 MNHEY and CDR2 SMNVEV (reference sequence). TCRdb re-analysed the 5' RACE reads in MiXCR, keeping a single row per CDR3 protein. The repertoire holds roughly 260,000 distinct CDR3 sequences, with 13% as singletons. This receptor was taken from a man between 25 and 39 years old who received the YFV17D yellow fever vaccine. This chain connects TRBV27 to TRBJ2-1, with D perhaps matching TRBD2 (5 bases). The specimen was CD4+ T cells sorted from PBMCs, collected 45 days after the yellow fever booster vaccination. Here the CDR3 reads CASSPGLPRGLNEQFF. DNA for the CDR3: TGTGCCAGCAGTCCAGGACTCCCTCGAGGCCTCAATGAGCAGTTCTTC.